This TCR beta chain comes out of a study of blood T cells in healthy people across ages. Background on the study: Roughly one uniquely barcoded beta molecule per two T cells was captured.

Each sample gave at least 6.5 million isolated PBMCs. The use of a sample-barcoded 5' primer and a J-beta primer mix characterized a second PCR of about 7 to 12 cycles. TCRdb ran MiXCR on the 5' RACE reads and lists one entry per CDR3 protein. The sample lists about 830,000 distinct CDR3 sequences; about 62% were seen once. The germline CDR1 and CDR2 sequences are LNHNV and YYDKDF (reference sequence). The junction had 3 bases not matched to a gene; V was cut back by 5 bases and J by 3 bases. The CDR3 spans 14 residues. Sequencing input: blood. The chain joins TRBV15 to TRBJ2-2, with 7 bases matching TRBD2. This TCR derives from a man aged 30 to 39 in good health. CDR3 DNA sequence: TGTGCCACCAGCCGAGGGAGGGACACCGGGGAGCTGTTTTTT. The encoded protein is CATSRGRDTGELFF.